This TCR beta chain is drawn from a study of cytotoxic CD8 clonotypes in ibrutinib-treated CLL. Study-level results: Before falling back toward baseline at progression, clonality had risen at the time of ibrutinib response.

Note on this clone: Its cognate antigen is unknown. A far larger clone is only one base removed, so a read error is likely.

The sequencing depth, 1 in 200,000 to 1 in 1 million T cells, was the target. Sequencing used immunoSEQ multiplex PCR; TCRdb keeps in-frame clones, though not all of them. Among roughly 150,000 clones, roughly 77% were seen once, and the ten largest hold about 1.9%. CDR1 SGHDT and CDR2 YYEEEE come from the germline V gene. The CDR3 length is 16 residues. With 0 bases removed from V and 2 bases from J, the gap between germline ends came to 12 bases. The specimen comprised PBMCs, sampled after 12 months of ibrutinib treatment. The TCR sequence derives from a human donor with chronic lymphocytic leukemia. V and J are TRBV5-6 and TRBJ2-1; tentatively, D is TRBD2 (6 bases). CDR3 protein: CASSLDLGLTYNEQFF. The CDR3 region has the DNA TGTGCCAGCAGCTTGGACTTGGGACTTACCTACAATGAGCAGTTCTTC.